One and the same sample provided the 32 T cell receptor beta chains below, sequenced in a study of CD8 T cells in ankylosing spondylitis. General study findings and limits: It appeared that ankylosing spondylitis blood was characterized by a TCR beta motif of roughly 8 highly homologous variants.

Their specific antigens are unknown. TCRdb fed the 5' RACE reads into MiXCR, producing one record per CDR3 protein. The sample lists approximately 400,000 distinct CDR3 sequences, 25% to 30% occurring once. The source material was blood, either unsorted or a sorted T cell fraction (not recorded which). These receptors were obtained from a male donor with ankylosing spondylitis.

The chain joins TRBV3-1 to TRBJ2-1, with D tentatively TRBD1 (6 bases). Germline V gene sequence: CDR1 LGHDT, CDR2 YNNKEL (reference sequence). V gave up 3 bases and J gave up 6 bases, with 18 bases separating them. This CDR3 spans 16 amino acids. The chain's CDR3 is CASSQGPWTERNEQFF. The DNA for the CDR3 is TGTGCCAGCAGCCAGGGCCCCTGGACAGAACGCAATGAGCAGTTCTTC.

This clonotype has a handful of counts. V gene TRBV11-2 combines with J gene TRBJ1-4, with D tentatively TRBD1 (6 bases). CDR1 is SGHAT, CDR2 FQNNGV, per germline. CDR3 length equals 14 residues. Deletions cut 4 bases from V and 8 bases from J, with 14 bases between. CDR3 nucleotides: TGTGCCAGCAGCTCAAGGGGGGCCGGCGAAAAACTGTTTTTT. Encoded protein: CASSSRGAGEKLFF.

J is TRBJ1-2 and V is TRBV27; 7 bases fit TRBD1. The J segment lost 2 bases and the V segment lost 7 bases, leaving 10 bases of the junction unmatched. Germline values: CDR1 MNHEY, CDR2 SMNVEV (reference sequence). The CDR3 length is 15 residues. The CDR3 protein is CASKLQGGLNYGYTF. The CDR3 DNA is TGTGCCAGCAAGCTTCAGGGGGGGCTGAACTATGGCTACACCTTC.

The chain employs TRBV5-5 and TRBJ2-7, with 9 positions matching TRBD2. V shed 4 bases, J shed 1 base, and the junction held 6 bases outside the gene matches. In germline, CDR1 is SGHKS, CDR2 YYEKEE (reference sequence). This CDR3 region has 15 residues. The CDR3 is CASSLTSGRSYEQYV. CDR3 nucleotide sequence: TGTGCCAGCAGCCTGACTAGCGGCAGATCCTACGAGCAGTACGTC.

This chain links TRBV20-1 with TRBJ2-4; D ambiguous. The CDR3 totals 14 residues. V was pared by 1 base and J by 1 base, with 8 bases between. The germline V gene encodes CDR1 DFQATT and CDR2 SNEGSKA (reference sequence). CDR3: CSARVMGAKNIQYF. DNA of the CDR3: TGCAGTGCTAGAGTAATGGGGGCCAAAAACATTCAGTACTTC.

This chain connects TRBV2 to TRBJ1-5; D is ambiguous. Between the trimmed V and J ends, which lost 4 bases and 4 bases, there was a span of 8 bases. The CDR3 has 13 amino acids. Per germline, CDR1 SNHLY and CDR2 FYNNEI. CDR3 in DNA: TGTGCCAGCAGTGTTAGGGAAAATCAGCCCCAGCATTTT. It specifies CASSVRENQPQHF. Combining the CDR3 with reference TRBV2 and TRBJ1-5 gives the whole variable domain EPEVTQTPSHQVTQMGQEVILRCVPISNHLYFYWYRQILGQKVEFLVSFYNNEISEKSEIFDDQFSVERPDGSNFTLKIRSTKLEDSAMYFCASSVRENQPQHFGDGTRLSIL.

This chain connects TRBV29-1 to TRBJ2-3; D is undetermined. The CDR3 has 13 amino acids. V lost 1 base, J lost 4 bases, and 9 bases lay in between. Looked up from germline, CDR1 is SQVTM and CDR2 is ANQGSEA. The CDR3: CSVEGRHSDTQYF. Written as DNA, the CDR3 is TGCAGCGTTGAAGGGCGGCACTCAGATACGCAGTATTTT.

This clonotype was recorded a few times. The rearrangement uses TRBV29-1 and TRBJ1-3; D is perhaps TRBD1 (6 bases). V lost 6 bases and J lost 3, with 12 bases in between. Germline CDR1 SQVTM, CDR2 ANQGSEA. The CDR3 loop spans 13 amino acids. The CDR3: CSVQGTGGNTIYF. The CDR3 DNA sequence: TGCAGCGTGCAGGGGACGGGTGGAAACACCATATATTTT.

This clonotype came up a few times. The chain is built from TRBV20-1 and TRBJ2-7; 8 positions agree with TRBD1. V shed 5 bases and J 3 bases; nucleotides not matched to a gene: 12. Germline V gene data show CDR1 as DFQATT and CDR2 as SNEGSKA (reference sequence). CDR3 length: 15 amino acids. The CDR3 bases are TGCAGTGCTGGTATGCCTCAGGGGGCGGTCTACGAGCAGTACTTC. It encodes CSAGMPQGAVYEQYF.

V usage is TRBV5-1 and J usage is TRBJ1-1; D might be TRBD1 (5 bases). With 3 bases removed from V and 0 bases from J, the gap between germline ends came to 9 bases. CDR3 length equals 14 residues. Per germline, CDR1 SGHRS and CDR2 YFSETQ. The CDR3 loop reads CASSSRGMNTEAFF. CDR3 DNA sequence: TGCGCCAGCAGCTCTCGGGGGATGAACACTGAAGCTTTCTTT.

This clonotype appeared a few times. This chain joins TRBV5-6 and TRBJ2-1; the match to TRBD2 covers 7 bases. The CDR3 runs 18 residues. Looked up from germline, CDR1 is SGHDT and CDR2 is YYEEEE. V lost 1 base, J lost 0 bases, and 10 bases stayed unmatched. The CDR3 sequence: CASSLWWGGGSSYNEQFF. For the CDR3, the DNA is TGTGCCAGCAGCTTGTGGTGGGGGGGTGGGAGCTCCTACAATGAGCAGTTCTTC. Together with reference TRBV5-6 and TRBJ2-1, the CDR3 gives the full variable domain: DAGVTQSPTHLIKTRGQQVTLRCSPKSGHDTVSWYQQALGQGPQFIFQYYEEEERQRGNFPDRFSGHQFPNYSSELNVNALLLGDSALYLCASSLWWGGGSSYNEQFFGPGTRLTVL.

This clonotype appeared a few times. The chain links TRBV24-1 to TRBJ2-3, with 7 bases identical to TRBD2. V shed 8 bases, J shed 3 bases, and the junction held 13 bases outside the gene matches. This CDR3 spans 16 amino acids. CDR1 is KGHDR and CDR2 is SFDVKD in the germline V gene. In DNA form, the CDR3 reads TGTGCCACCACCCACCCCGGTGGCGGGAGTACAGATACGCAGTATTTT. It yields the protein CATTHPGGGSTDTQYF.

The sample holds a few counts of this clonotype. This chain links TRBV29-1 with TRBJ2-3; 8 nucleotides line up with TRBD2. Unmatched junction bases numbered 9, after V lost 5 bases and J lost 2 bases. CDR1 and CDR2 from the germline V gene are SQVTM and ANQGSEA. The CDR3 length is 15 residues. CDR3 nucleotides: TGCAGCGTTCCCCATAGCGGGACTTACACAGATACGCAGTATTTT. This translates into CSVPHSGTYTDTQYF.

The chain couples TRBV6-1 to TRBJ2-1; 9 nucleotides match TRBD1. Germline trimming cut 0 bases from V and 12 bases from J; bases unmatched to any gene: 6. Germline V gene lookup returns CDR1 MNHNS and CDR2 SASEGT. CDR3 length equals 14 residues. The CDR3: CASSEAGQGVGQFF. CDR3 nucleotides: TGTGCCAGCAGTGAAGCGGGACAGGGTGTTGGGCAGTTCTTC.

This clonotype occurred a few times. The chain couples TRBV7-9 to TRBJ2-2; D is perhaps TRBD1 (6 bases). Germline CDR1 SEHNR, CDR2 FQNEAQ (reference sequence). The germline V and J ends were trimmed by 5 bases and 1 base, with 17 bases remaining between them. The CDR3 extends over 17 amino acids. CDR3 coding DNA: TGTGCCAGCAGCGGGAAGGGAACAGGGAAGAACACCGGGGAGCTGTTTTTT. This gives the protein CASSGKGTGKNTGELFF.

To note about this clonotype: Here the CDR3 omits its conserved ending phenylalanine or tryptophan, so a read error is the likely source. This chain connects TRBV20-1 to TRBJ2-1; D is unclear. V lost 3 bases to trimming and J lost 10 bases, with 16 bases between them. Germline values: CDR1 DFQATT, CDR2 SNEGSKA (reference sequence). The CDR3 extends over 13 amino acids. The CDR3 reads CSARWKGLGEQFL. CDR3 sequence (DNA): TGCAGTGCTAGGTGGAAGGGCCTGGGGGAGCAGTTCTTG.

CDR3 amino acids: CASSMDGASTDTQYF. CDR3 nucleotides: TGTGCCAGCAGCATGGACGGTGCTAGCACAGATACGCAGTATTTT. The chain uses TRBV5-5 and TRBJ2-3; D not certain. CDR1 SGHKS and CDR2 YYEKEE come from the germline V gene (reference sequence). Trimming removed 4 bases from V and 0 bases from J, with 12 bases in between. CDR3 size: 15 residues.

A few counts support this clonotype. The V call is TRBV12-3 or TRBV12-4, the J call TRBJ1-3; possibly TRBD1 for D (5 bases). This CDR3 is 15 amino acids long. Trimming stripped 7 bases from V and 0 bases from J, with 13 bases between. CDR3 amino acids: CASIVDSFSGNTIYF. The DNA for the CDR3 is TGTGCCAGCATAGTTGACAGTTTCTCTGGAAACACCATATATTTT.

J is TRBJ1-5 and V is TRBV20-1; D is perhaps TRBD1 (5 bases). Germline assignment: CDR1 DFQATT and CDR2 SNEGSKA (reference sequence). The CDR3 contains 15 residues. V shed 3 bases and J shed 3 bases, with 15 bases lying between them. CDR3 sequence: CSARGGGTINQPQHF. The CDR3 DNA follows: TGCAGTGCTAGGGGGGGTGGGACTATCAATCAGCCCCAGCATTTT.

The rearrangement joins TRBV29-1 to TRBJ1-1; possible D gene TRBD1, 6 bases. CDR1 is SQVTM and CDR2 is ANQGSEA in the germline V gene. Trimming took off 5 bases at V and 1 base at J, with 14 bases between the two ends. The CDR3 runs to 14 residues. DNA for the CDR3: TGCAGCGTTCCGCCGCTGACAGGGAACACTGAAGCTTTCTTT. This sequence encodes CSVPPLTGNTEAFF.

This chain links TRBV6-1 with TRBJ2-1; TRBD2 is a possible D gene (5 bases). V dropped 5 bases and J dropped 5 bases, with 13 bases sitting between them. Germline CDR1 MNHNS, CDR2 SASEGT. The CDR3 runs to 14 residues. The CDR3, as DNA: TGTGCCAGCAGTCCACCGGGAATGAACAATGAGCAGTTCTTC. Translating gives CASSPPGMNNEQFF.

This CDR3 is CASSQGPRDRRNTIYF. CDR3 sequence (DNA): TGCGCCAGCAGCCAAGGGCCTCGGGACAGGAGAAACACCATATATTTT. The rearrangement uses TRBV4-1 and TRBJ1-3; 8 bases agree with TRBD1. Trimming took 1 base from V and 5 from J; bases not matched to a gene: 7. The CDR3 totals 16 residues. Germline V gene lookup returns CDR1 MGHRA and CDR2 YSYEKL.

This clonotype was counted only a few times. The rearrangement links TRBV5-1 to TRBJ1-1; perhaps TRBD1 as D (6 bases). This CDR3 comprises 14 residues. V was cut by 6 bases and J by 4 bases, with 16 bases left in between. Germline-derived CDR1 and CDR2 are SGHRS and YFSETQ. Here the CDR3 reads CASTTDGQSTEAFF. The CDR3 bases are TGCGCCAGCACGACAGATGGACAGAGCACTGAAGCTTTCTTT.

The V and J genes are TRBV5-1 and TRBJ2-5; TRBD1 agrees at 7 bases. J gave up 1 base and V 4 bases, and 10 bases lay outside the gene matches. From germline, CDR1 is SGHRS and CDR2 YFSETQ. This CDR3 is built from 16 residues. The CDR3 protein is CASSGDSRVFQETQYF. The CDR3, as DNA: TGCGCCAGCAGCGGGGACAGCCGAGTGTTCCAAGAGACCCAGTACTTC.

The J gene is TRBJ1-1, the V gene TRBV6-5; possible D gene TRBD1, 6 bases. This CDR3 is built from 15 residues. Per the germline V gene, CDR1 is MNHEY and CDR2 is SVGAGI. V was pared by 0 bases and J by 8 bases, with 16 bases between. The CDR3 is CASSYSFVRGDEAFF. The CDR3 DNA follows: TGTGCCAGCAGTTACTCGTTTGTCAGGGGCGACGAAGCTTTCTTT.

The V call is TRBV7-9, the J call TRBJ2-1; TRBD2 aligns across 9 bases. This CDR3 spans 16 amino acids. The V gene's germline CDR1 is SEHNR and CDR2 FQNEAQ (reference sequence). J gave up 2 bases and V 3 bases, and 5 bases lay outside the gene matches. CDR3 sequence reads: CASSFSGRGTYNEQFF. The CDR3 DNA sequence: TGTGCCAGCAGCTTTAGCGGGAGAGGGACCTACAATGAGCAGTTCTTC.

The chain couples TRBV5-1 to TRBJ1-1; no firm D call. The CDR3 has 15 residues. The germline V gene encodes CDR1 SGHRS and CDR2 YFSETQ. Trimming pared 1 base from V and 1 base from J, leaving 11 bases between. CDR3: CASSLTVQTNTEAFF. CDR3 nucleotides: TGCGCCAGCAGCTTGACAGTACAGACGAACACTGAAGCTTTCTTT.

This clonotype was detected only a few times. This chain uses TRBV18 with TRBJ1-1; D may be TRBD1 (5 bases). This CDR3 region has 15 residues. Per germline, CDR1 KGHSH and CDR2 LQKENI. V shed 2 bases and J shed 2 bases, with 12 bases lying between them. DNA of the CDR3: TGTGCCAGCTCACCATTCGACAGTAGAAACACTGAAGCTTTCTTT. Its translation is CASSPFDSRNTEAFF.

This clonotype was seen only a few times. The chain recombines TRBV20-1 with TRBJ2-5, with D maybe TRBD1 (6 bases). CDR3 length equals 13 residues. Germline loops: CDR1 DFQATT, CDR2 SNEGSKA (reference sequence). Between the trimmed V and J ends, which lost 5 bases and 4 bases, there was a span of 14 bases. In nucleotides, the CDR3 is TGCAGTGCTTTACCGGGACAACGAGAGACCCAGTACTTC. It codes for CSALPGQRETQYF.

J is TRBJ2-6 and V is TRBV18; a weak D match, TRBD1 (6 bases). The V end lost 6 bases, the J end lost 0 bases, and 15 bases lay between the germline ends. The germline V gene has CDR1 KGHSH and CDR2 LQKENI. CDR3 length: 17 amino acids. CDR3 amino acids: CASSTGTHLSGANVLTF. The CDR3 DNA reads as TGTGCCAGCTCTACCGGGACACATCTCTCTGGGGCCAACGTCCTGACTTTC.

The chain employs TRBV27 and TRBJ1-1; a possible D gene is TRBD1 (6 bases). The V gene lost 7 bases and the J gene lost 1 base, with 22 bases spanning the gap. Germline V lookup: CDR1 MNHEY, CDR2 SMNVEV (reference sequence). The CDR3 has 17 amino acids. The CDR3 nucleotides are TGTGCCAGCACAATAGAAGCGACCGGGACACCGAACACTGAAGCTTTCTTT. Its protein is CASTIEATGTPNTEAFF.

In this sample, this clonotype turned up many times. CDR3 coding DNA: TGTGCCAGCTCACAAGCGGGACTGCGGACCGGGGAGCTGTTTTTT. It is translated as CASSQAGLRTGELFF. This rearrangement joins TRBV18 to TRBJ2-2, with TRBD2 identical over 7 bases. The trim removed 4 bases at V and 5 bases at J, leaving 7 bases unmatched. Germline CDR1 and CDR2: KGHSH and LQKENI. This CDR3 spans 15 amino acids.